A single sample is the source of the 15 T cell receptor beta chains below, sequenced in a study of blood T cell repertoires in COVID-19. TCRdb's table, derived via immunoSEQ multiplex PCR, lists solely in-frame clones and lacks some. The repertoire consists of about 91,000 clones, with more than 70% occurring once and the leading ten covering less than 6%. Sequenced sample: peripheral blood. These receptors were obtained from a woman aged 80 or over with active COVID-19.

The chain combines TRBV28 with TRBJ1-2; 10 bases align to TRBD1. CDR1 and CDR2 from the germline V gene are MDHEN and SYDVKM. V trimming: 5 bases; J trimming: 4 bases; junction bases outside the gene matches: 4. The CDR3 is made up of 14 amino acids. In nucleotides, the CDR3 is TGTGCCAGCAGTCTAGGGACAGGGGCCTATGGCTACACCTTC. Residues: CASSLGTGAYGYTF.

The chain's CDR3 is CSVEPSGEETQYF. CDR3 bases: TGCAGCGTTGAACCTAGCGGAGAAGAGACCCAGTACTTC. This sequence joins TRBV29-1 and TRBJ2-5; TRBD2 matches at 7 bases. Germline assignment: CDR1 SQVTM and CDR2 ANQGSEA. The CDR3 consists of 13 residues. V was pared by 2 bases and J by 3 bases, with 3 bases of the junction left unmatched. Filled out from reference TRBV29-1 and TRBJ2-5, the complete variable domain reads SAVISQKPSRDICQRGTSLTIQCQVDSQVTMMFWYRQQPGQSLTLIATANQGSEATYESGFVIDKFPISRPNLTFSTLTVSNMSPEDSSIYLCSVEPSGEETQYFGPGTRLLVL.

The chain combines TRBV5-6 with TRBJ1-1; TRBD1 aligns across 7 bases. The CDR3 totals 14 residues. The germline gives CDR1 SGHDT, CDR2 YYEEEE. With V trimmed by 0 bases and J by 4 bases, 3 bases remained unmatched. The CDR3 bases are TGTGCCAGCAGCTTGGAGGGGGCGGGCACTGAAGCTTTCTTT. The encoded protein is CASSLEGAGTEAFF.

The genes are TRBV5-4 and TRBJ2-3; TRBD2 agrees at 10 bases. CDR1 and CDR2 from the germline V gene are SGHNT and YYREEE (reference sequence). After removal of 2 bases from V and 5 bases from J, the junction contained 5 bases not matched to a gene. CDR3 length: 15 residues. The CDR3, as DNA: TGTGCCAGCAGCTTCGCTAGCGGGAGTGGAGATACGCAGTATTTT. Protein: CASSFASGSGDTQYF.

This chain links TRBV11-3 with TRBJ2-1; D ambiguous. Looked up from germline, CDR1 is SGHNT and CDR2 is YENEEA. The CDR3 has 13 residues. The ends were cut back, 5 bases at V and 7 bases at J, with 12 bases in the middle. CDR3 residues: CASSPGGSNEQFF. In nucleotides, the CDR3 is TGTGCCAGCAGCCCAGGTGGATCAAATGAGCAGTTCTTC.

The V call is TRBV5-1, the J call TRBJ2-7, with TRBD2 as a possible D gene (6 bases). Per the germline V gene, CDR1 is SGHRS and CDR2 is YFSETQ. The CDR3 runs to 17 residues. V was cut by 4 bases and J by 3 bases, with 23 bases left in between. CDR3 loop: CASSPFGTPALGYEQYF. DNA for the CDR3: TGCGCCAGCAGCCCGTTTGGGACTCCCGCCCTGGGCTACGAGCAGTACTTC.

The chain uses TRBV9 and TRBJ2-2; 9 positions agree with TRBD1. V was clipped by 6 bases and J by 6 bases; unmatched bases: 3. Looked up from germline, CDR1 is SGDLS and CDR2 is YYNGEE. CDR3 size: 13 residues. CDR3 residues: CASNRDRAGELFF. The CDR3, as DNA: TGTGCCAGCAACCGGGACAGGGCCGGGGAGCTGTTTTTT.

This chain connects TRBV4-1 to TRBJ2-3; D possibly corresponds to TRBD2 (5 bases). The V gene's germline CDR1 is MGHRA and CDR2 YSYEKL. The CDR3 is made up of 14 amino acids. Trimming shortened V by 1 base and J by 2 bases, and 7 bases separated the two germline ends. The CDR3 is CASSQGENTDTQYF. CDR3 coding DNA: TGCGCCAGCAGCCAAGGGGAGAACACAGATACGCAGTATTTT.

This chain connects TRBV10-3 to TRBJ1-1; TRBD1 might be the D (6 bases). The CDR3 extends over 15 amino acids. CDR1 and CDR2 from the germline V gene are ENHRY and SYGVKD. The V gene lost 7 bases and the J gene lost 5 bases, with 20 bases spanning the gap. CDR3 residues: CAITPTGLGSTEAFF. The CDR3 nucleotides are TGTGCCATCACTCCGACAGGTTTGGGGAGTACTGAAGCTTTCTTT.

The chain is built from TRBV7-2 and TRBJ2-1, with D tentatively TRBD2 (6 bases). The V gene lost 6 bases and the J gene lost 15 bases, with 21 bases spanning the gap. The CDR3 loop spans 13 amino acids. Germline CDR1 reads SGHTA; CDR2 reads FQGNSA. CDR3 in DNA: TGTGCCAGCAGAGGTTACGGCCGGTCGGAGGGGTTCTTC. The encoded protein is CASRGYGRSEGFF.

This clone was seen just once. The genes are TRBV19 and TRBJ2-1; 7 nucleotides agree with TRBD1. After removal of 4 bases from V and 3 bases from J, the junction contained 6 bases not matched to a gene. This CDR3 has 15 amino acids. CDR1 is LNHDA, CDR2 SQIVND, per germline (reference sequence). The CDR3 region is CASSRRQGVYNEQFF. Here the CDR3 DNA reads TGTGCCAGTAGTAGGCGGCAGGGGGTCTACAATGAGCAGTTCTTC.

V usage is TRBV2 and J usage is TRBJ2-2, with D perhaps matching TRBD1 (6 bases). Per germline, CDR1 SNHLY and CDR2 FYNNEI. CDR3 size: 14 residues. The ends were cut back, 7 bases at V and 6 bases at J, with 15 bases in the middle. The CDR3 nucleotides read TGTGCCAGCAAGAAGGGGGATGTAGCCGGGGAGCTGTTTTTT. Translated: CASKKGDVAGELFF.

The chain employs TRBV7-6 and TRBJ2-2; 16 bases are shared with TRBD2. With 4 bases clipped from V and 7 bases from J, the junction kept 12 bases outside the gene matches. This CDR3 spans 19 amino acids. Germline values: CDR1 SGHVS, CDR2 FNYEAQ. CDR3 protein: CASSSGLAGGPSNGGELFF. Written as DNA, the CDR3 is TGTGCCAGCAGCTCGGGACTAGCGGGAGGGCCTTCAAATGGCGGGGAGCTGTTTTTT.

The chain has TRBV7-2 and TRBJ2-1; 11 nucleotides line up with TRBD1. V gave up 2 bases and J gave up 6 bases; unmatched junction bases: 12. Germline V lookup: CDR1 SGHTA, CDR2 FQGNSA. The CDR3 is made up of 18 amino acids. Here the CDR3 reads CASSLPLKTDRGRNEQFF. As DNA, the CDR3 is TGTGCCAGCAGCTTACCCCTAAAGACGGACAGGGGGCGCAATGAGCAGTTCTTC.

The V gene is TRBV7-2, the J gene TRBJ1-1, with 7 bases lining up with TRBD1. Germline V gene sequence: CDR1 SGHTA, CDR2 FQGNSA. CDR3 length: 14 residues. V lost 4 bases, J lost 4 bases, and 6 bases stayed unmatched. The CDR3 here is CASSSRGAGTEAFF. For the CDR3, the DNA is TGTGCCAGCAGCTCCAGGGGGGCTGGCACTGAAGCTTTCTTT.